This T cell receptor (beta chain) was captured by sequencing in a study of CDR3 diversity in severe acne. TCRdb fed the PCR reads into MiXCR, producing one record per CDR3 protein. Of approximately 79,000 distinct CDR3 sequences in the sample, roughly half are singletons; the top ten hold about 9.4%. The CDR3 runs 14 residues. Germline CDR1 reads MGHDK; CDR2 reads SYGVNS. As to this clonotype: The junction shows a germline mismatch at one end, possibly a read error.

The sequence came from a male donor in good health, serving as a control. Sequenced input: blood. V is TRBV25-1 and J is TRBJ1-2, with D tentatively TRBD1 (5 bases). The DNA of the CDR3 is TGTGCCAGCAGGGATACCTCGACAGTTTATGGCTGCACCTTC. Translated: CASRDTSTVYGCTF.